This T cell receptor beta chain was found in a study of cytomegalovirus exposure and HLA in healthy donors (dated by TCRdb to between 2016 and 2019). For context, the study as a whole: In an earlier analysis of fewer than 750 of the donors, 276 Gb of sequence data and roughly 100 million unique TCR beta sequences from about 180 million T cells were reported. A later analysis re-examined previously published TCR beta repertoires from around 670 donors and added high-resolution HLA genotyping to investigate patterns of TCR occurrence. An early release covering approximately 600 HLA-typed donors comprised approximately 300 gigabases of sequencing data and around 80 million unique TCR sequences. Donor age, sex, ethnicity and CMV serostatus were collected together with the repertoire data. The study aimed to test whether cataloging public T cell receptors could reveal signatures of past pathogen exposure. Genome-wide SNP genotypes for about 55% of the 666 donors were used in a later genetic analysis, which treated that subset as a discovery cohort. An earlier analysis of roughly 600 of the donors used high-throughput TCR beta sequencing to judge whether each TCR beta V gene segment behaved as functional or pseudogenic. Among the roughly 400 genotyped donors, around 79% belonged to the genetic ancestry cluster associated with self-reported Caucasian donors. A separate validation cohort of about 110 different subjects was used in addition to the 666-subject first cohort. The study combined high-throughput TCR immunosequencing, statistical association of individual TCRs with disease status, and machine learning to predict cytomegalovirus infection status. About five DR-DQ haplotypes were handled as single units for association and clustering because linkage in the cohort was strong. The number of donors typed differed by locus, with 629-630 for A, B, C, DRB1 and DQB1, 522 for DQA1, approximately 580 for DPA1, and approximately 470 for DPB1. The later analysis used no new phenotypic data to find candidate immune exposures, relying instead on TCR beta sequences and their occurrence across donors. Among some 400 genotyped donors of the cohort, an average of about 240,000 unique TCR beta nucleotide sequences were sequenced per donor, approximately 20% of them non-productive. All discovery cohort repertoires had been generated on a single sequencing platform. Using immunosequencing, the study profiled T cell repertoires from 550 to 750 subjects and related those repertoires to cytomegalovirus serostatus. Both class I and class II loci were covered by HLA typing, at four-digit resolution. On the study overall, not on this receptor specifically: The only immune exposure information available for the cohort was CMV serostatus. Most CMV-associated TCR beta chains appeared to be HLA-restricted in a later analysis, and the HLA associations seemed to be driven largely by CMV exposure. Sequencing depth was assumed to be roughly uniform across donors in the presence/absence analyses, though that assumption may not hold. In a later genetic analysis, fewer N-insertions in productive TCRs were reported among donors in an Asian-associated ancestry cluster than the roughly 700-donor mean. At a false discovery rate of 0.05, a later analysis linked some 17,000 TCR beta sequences to specific HLA alleles. Several of the top co-occurrence clusters appeared to be linked to parvovirus B19, influenza, CMV and Epstein-Barr virus, according to a later analysis. Compared with equally common non-associated chains, HLA-associated TCR beta chains in a later analysis were more clonally expanded and had lower generation probabilities. Cytomegalovirus status was reported to be diagnosed by the classifier with high specificity and sensitivity in both the original and validation cohorts. The study listed approximately 160 TCR beta chains as associated with cytomegalovirus. In vitro tests confirmed that a few of the cytomegalovirus-associated TCR beta chains recognize cytomegalovirus antigens. The authors suggested that the approach could potentially be extended to other disease states and immunological phenotypes. While some public TCRs were present in many individuals, most TCR sequences turned up only very rarely across donors. Because HLA typing was unavailable for some donors at each locus, only the typed subset was used in association tests. Linkage disequilibrium might explain the correlated functional status among segregating V segments, but an unknown experimental factor could not be excluded. An association between a missense DCLRE1C variant and V-gene and J-gene trimming of TCR beta chains was found in a later genetic analysis and replicated in an independent cohort. A cluster of highly shared sequence variants was judged likely to represent a technical artifact of the sequencing pipeline. When HLA alleles, especially DR and DQ, strongly co-occurred, TCR associations were difficult to assign to individual alleles. In an earlier analysis of fewer than 700 of the donors, most TCR beta V segments appeared in productive rearrangements about 87% or about 30% of the time, broadly matching IMGT annotations. A further reported finding was that TCR beta sequences accurately predicted the HLA-A and HLA-B alleles for most subjects in the first cohort. In a later analysis, TCR association rates were found to vary across HLA loci, with the most associated TCRs seen for DRB1 alleles and the fewest for HLA-C alleles. The cohort was sequenced for TCR beta chains only, and without alpha or paired-chain data the features that could be detected were limited. About 17 rarely observed V segments, including chromosome 9 orphons, were excluded from the earlier analysis of some 590 of the donors because counts were too low.

The cohort was made up of roughly 670 healthy bone marrow donors. At the time of sampling, every cohort member was nominally healthy, though immune exposures that went unrecorded were likely present. The donor tested CMV seronegative and was one of the 352 seronegative cohort members. Every donor gave a peripheral blood sample, and the peripheral blood mononuclear cells from that sample were used for TCR beta sequencing. Genomic DNA was extracted from the blood cell samples with the Qiagen DNeasy Blood Extraction Kit. In the case of this clone: Its cognate antigen has yet to be identified.

The receptor library was made with the immunoSEQ multiplex PCR assay. For the multiplex PCR, a mixture combining 60 forward primers for TCR Vbeta segments and 13 reverse primers for TCR Jbeta segments was used. The CDR3 region of rearranged TCR beta genes was amplified from genomic DNA by a multiplex PCR assay. The amplified TCR beta libraries were sequenced on the Illumina HiSeq System as 87-base-pair reads. Per the authors' processing: Across the 500 to 700 repertoires, a later analysis counted around 80 million unique TCR beta chains, approximately 10 million of which were shared by at least two donors. A nearest-neighbor algorithm error-corrected the raw reads and collapsed the reads into unique sequences, merging closely related sequences to remove PCR and sequencing errors. V, D and J gene segments were assigned by aligning CDR3 sequences to IMGT reference sequences. For a sequence to be retained, a match of at least six nucleotides to both a V gene segment and a J gene segment was required. A rearrangement was called productive if the CDR3 had no stop codons and remained in frame with V and J, and every other rearrangement was called non-productive. Following IMGT convention, CDR3 was defined as the stretch from the second conserved V-encoded cysteine to the conserved J-encoded phenylalanine. The earlier analysis of a few hundred of the donors excluded sequences that lacked an unambiguous match to a single V gene segment. An earlier analysis of fewer than 650 of the donors classified V segments as functional when productive rearrangements were above 56.7% and as segregating when the standard deviation between donors was above 5%. A statistical classification framework was developed to diagnose cytomegalovirus status using the catalog of TCR beta chain sequences. In a later analysis, TCR nucleotide sequences were compared against IMGT/GENE-DB human TR gene sequences so that V and J genes could be assigned. The TCRdist pipeline was used in a later analysis to assign CDR3 sequences and most-parsimonious VDJ recombination scenarios. In a later analysis, every TCR beta chain was defined by the combination of its CDR3 amino acid sequence and its V-gene family, and reads without a unique V-gene family were dropped. A later analysis removed nearly 600 highly shared, low-generation-probability nucleotide sequences to deal with suspected cross-contamination and a sequencing artifact. A later analysis calculated a clonal expansion index for each public chain from normalized within-repertoire ranks of inferred template counts. In a later analysis, generation probabilities were computed with a VDJ recombination model fitted to out-of-frame rearrangements, and the resulting probabilities were checked against IGoR. Hypergeometric tests were used in a later analysis to score TCR-TCR, TCR-HLA and TCR-CMV co-occurrence, with a repertoire-size bias correction applied to the TCR pairs. To estimate false discovery rates, a later analysis permuted the HLA or CMV assignments 20 times. A later analysis grouped co-occurring TCRs with DBSCAN, adding TCRdist sequence similarity when clustering within HLA-allele-positive subsets. Co-occurrence clustering excluded repertoires with fewer than 30,000 or more than 120,000 public chains, plus five with anomalous nucleotide sharing. Here the immuneACCESS table is served through TCRdb, limited to in-frame sequences with V and J called. Missing clones are a known gap in these copies; in checked studies unresolved V genes cover under half, and the rest lacks a known reason. The V and J calls and the clone size are those of that table, but D and trimming were determined from the DNA. The table of this sample itemizes over 100,000 clones. The top ten hold around 1.6% of the sample.

This clonotype originated in a man aged 18 to 29 in good health and CMV-seronegative. The specimen was PBMCs.

The DNA sequence reads TGTGCCATTTATCCCCGGGGGAGGGCATCCAACTATGGCTACACCTTC. It specifies CAIYPRGRASNYGYTF. The chain employs TRBV28 and TRBJ1-2; matching of 5 bases hints at TRBD1 as the D gene. Between the V and J ends, shortened by 10 bases and 2 bases respectively, the junction contains 23 bases. The germline V gene sets CDR1 to MDHEN and CDR2 to SYDVKM. The CDR3 runs 16 amino acids, cysteine and phenylalanine included. Kept here is only the CDR3 DNA, which spans 48 bases and is read in frame from base 1.